The following is a T cell receptor (beta chain) sequence with its context. No antigen is known for it. For sorted subsets, approximately 0.2 ug DNA per replicate equaled around 28,000 T cell genomes. Measured with immunoSEQ multiplex PCR; TCRdb has only the in-frame clones, and not every one. The repertoire holds around 2,000,000 clones, roughly 94% seen once, with 0.85% to 1.3% in the top ten. This entry belongs to a study of shared clonotypes between healthy human individuals. For the study at large: Per donor, CD8 memory used one plate, CD8 naive used two, CD4 memory used three and CD4 naive used three. Study-wide points: Clonotypes shared by all four donors outscored non-shared clonotypes in generation probability.

Naive CD8 cells lacked CD45RO, underwent positive selection for CCR7 and left out terminally differentiated effector memory CD45RA+ cells. This TCR was recovered from a man younger than 30 in good health. The sequencing input was naive CD8+ T cells sorted from blood.

CDR3 DNA: TGTGCCAGCAGCAACTTCGTGGGGGGCACAGATACGCAGTATTTT. It yields the protein CASSNFVGGTDTQYF. V gene TRBV7-9 combines with J gene TRBJ2-3; D assignment may be TRBD1 or TRBD2 (5 bases each). With 5 bases removed from V and 1 base from J, the gap between germline ends came to 13 bases. Germline CDR1 is SEHNR and CDR2 is FQNEAQ (reference sequence). This CDR3 has 15 amino acids.